This T cell receptor (beta chain) came from a study of Ad26.COV2.S vaccination and SARS-CoV-2 variants. Looking at the study overall: The study gave Ad26.COV2.S intramuscularly, once or twice 56 days apart.

V was pared by 0 bases and J by 5 bases, with 9 bases between. CDR1 is SGHRS, CDR2 YFSETQ, per germline. The CDR3 consists of 14 residues. Treatment in this sample: some 20 received Ad26.COV2.S at low or high dose, single or two shots; several received placebo; per-sample allocation not given. Samples were taken on day 63 after the first vaccine or placebo injection. Vaccination used an Ad26 vector expressing Wuhan-strain SARS-CoV-2 spike. The repertoire was sequenced with immunoSEQ multiplex PCR; TCRdb's copy has only in-frame clones and lacks some. The sample has approximately 360,000 clones, about 83% seen once; the top ten hold around 7.3%.

The input for sequencing was peripheral blood, taken in a trial of Ad26.COV2.S vaccine versus placebo. This chain connects TRBV5-1 to TRBJ2-1, with D uncertain. The sequence derives from a person aged 18-60 years who received the Ad26.COV2.S COVID-19 vaccine or a placebo. This CDR3 reads CASSLGAADNEQFF. CDR3 in DNA: TGCGCCAGCAGCTTGGGGGCCGCCGACAATGAGCAGTTCTTC.